This TCR beta chain was identified in a study of CXCR3-negative and CXCR3-positive naive CD8 T cells. The TRB cDNA libraries were prepared by 5' RACE with UMI labels. After re-calling the 5' RACE reads, TCRdb lists one entry per CDR3 protein, DNA absent. The sample holds roughly 56,000 distinct CDR3 sequences. Germline lookup yields CDR1 MGHRA and CDR2 YSYEKL. The CDR3 spans 15 residues. Sequenced: naive CXCR3- CD8+ T cells from blood. Subset defined: CD45RO-CCR7+CD27+CD95- naive CD8+ T cells lacking CXCR3 (TNR3-). The chain joins TRBV4-1 to TRBJ2-7; TCRdb's D call, TRBD1, is unchecked because there is no DNA. The clonotype comes from a human donor in good health. Some clones in this sample may be carry-over from other donors' samples. The CDR3 is CASSQVTGGSYEQYF.